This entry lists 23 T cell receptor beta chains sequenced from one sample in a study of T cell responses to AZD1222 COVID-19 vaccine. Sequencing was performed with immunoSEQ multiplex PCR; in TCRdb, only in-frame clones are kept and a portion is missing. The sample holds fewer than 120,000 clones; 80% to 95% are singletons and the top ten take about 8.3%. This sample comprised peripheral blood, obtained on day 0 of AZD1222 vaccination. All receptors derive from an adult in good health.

CDR3 region: CASSLQGRSRITEAFF. For the CDR3, the DNA is TGTGCCAGCAGCCTACAGGGGCGCAGTAGGATAACTGAAGCTTTCTTT. This chain links TRBV11-3 with TRBJ1-1; TRBD1 aligns across 7 bases. Germline trimming cut 5 bases from V and 5 bases from J; bases unmatched to any gene: 14. The CDR3 runs 16 residues. The germline CDR1 and CDR2 sequences are SGHNT and YENEEA.

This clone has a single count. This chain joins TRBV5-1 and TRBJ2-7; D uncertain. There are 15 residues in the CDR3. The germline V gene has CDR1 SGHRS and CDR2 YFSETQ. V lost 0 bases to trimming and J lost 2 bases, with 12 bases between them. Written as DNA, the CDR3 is TGCGCCAGCAGCTTGGGGGCAGGAGCCACCTACGAGCAGTACTTC. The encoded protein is CASSLGAGATYEQYF.

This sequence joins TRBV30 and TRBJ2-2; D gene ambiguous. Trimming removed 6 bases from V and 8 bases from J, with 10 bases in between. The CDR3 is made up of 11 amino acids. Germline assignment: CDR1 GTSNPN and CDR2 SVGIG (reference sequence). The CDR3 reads CACAAAGELFF. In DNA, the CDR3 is TGTGCCTGCGCGGCCGCGGGGGAGCTGTTTTTT.

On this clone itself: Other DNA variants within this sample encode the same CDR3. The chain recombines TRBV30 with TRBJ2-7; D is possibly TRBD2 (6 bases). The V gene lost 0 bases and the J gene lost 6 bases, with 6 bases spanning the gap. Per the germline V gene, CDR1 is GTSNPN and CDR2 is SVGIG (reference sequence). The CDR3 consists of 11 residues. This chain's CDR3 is CAWSVRGEQYF. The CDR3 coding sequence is TGTGCCTGGAGTGTGCGGGGCGAGCAGTACTTC.

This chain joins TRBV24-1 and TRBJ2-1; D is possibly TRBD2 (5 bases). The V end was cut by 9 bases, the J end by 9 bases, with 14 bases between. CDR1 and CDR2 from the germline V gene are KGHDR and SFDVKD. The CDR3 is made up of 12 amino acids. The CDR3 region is CATSLPGSEQFF. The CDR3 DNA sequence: TGTGCCACCTCCTTACCGGGAAGTGAGCAGTTCTTC.

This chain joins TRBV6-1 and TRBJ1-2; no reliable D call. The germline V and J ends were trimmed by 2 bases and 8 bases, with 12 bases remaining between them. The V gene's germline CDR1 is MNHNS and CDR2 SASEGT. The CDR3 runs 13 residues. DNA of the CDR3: TGTGCCAGCAGTGAATGGGGTCTTGGGGGCTACACCTTC. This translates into CASSEWGLGGYTF.

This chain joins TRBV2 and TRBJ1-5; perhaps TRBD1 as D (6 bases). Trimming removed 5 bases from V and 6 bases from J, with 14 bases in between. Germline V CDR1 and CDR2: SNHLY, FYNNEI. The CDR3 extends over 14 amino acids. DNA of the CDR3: TGTGCCAGCAGTCTCCCAGGGGCCATTCAGCCCCAGCATTTT. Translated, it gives CASSLPGAIQPQHF.

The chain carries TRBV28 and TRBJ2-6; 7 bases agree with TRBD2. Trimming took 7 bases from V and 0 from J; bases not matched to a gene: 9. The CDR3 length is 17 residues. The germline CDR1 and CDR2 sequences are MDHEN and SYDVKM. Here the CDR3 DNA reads TGTGCCAGCACCTGGGGGGGAATCCTCTCTGGGGCCAACGTCCTGACTTTC. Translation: CASTWGGILSGANVLTF.

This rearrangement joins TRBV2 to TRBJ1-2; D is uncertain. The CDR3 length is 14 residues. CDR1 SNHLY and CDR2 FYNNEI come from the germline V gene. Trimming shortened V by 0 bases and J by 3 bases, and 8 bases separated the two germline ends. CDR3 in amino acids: CASSEAFGYYGYTF. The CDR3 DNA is TGTGCCAGCAGTGAAGCGTTTGGATACTATGGCTACACCTTC.

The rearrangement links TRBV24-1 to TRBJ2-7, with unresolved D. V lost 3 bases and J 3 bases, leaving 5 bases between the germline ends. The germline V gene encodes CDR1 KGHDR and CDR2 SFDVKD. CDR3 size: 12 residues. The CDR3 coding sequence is TGTGCCACCAGTGATAGCAACTACGAGCAGTACTTC. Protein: CATSDSNYEQYF.

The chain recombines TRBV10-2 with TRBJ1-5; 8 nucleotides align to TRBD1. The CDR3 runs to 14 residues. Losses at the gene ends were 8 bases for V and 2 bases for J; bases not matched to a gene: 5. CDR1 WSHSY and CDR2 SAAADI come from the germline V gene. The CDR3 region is CASSDRGGNQPQHF. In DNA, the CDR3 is TGCGCCAGCTCAGACAGGGGAGGCAATCAGCCCCAGCATTTT.

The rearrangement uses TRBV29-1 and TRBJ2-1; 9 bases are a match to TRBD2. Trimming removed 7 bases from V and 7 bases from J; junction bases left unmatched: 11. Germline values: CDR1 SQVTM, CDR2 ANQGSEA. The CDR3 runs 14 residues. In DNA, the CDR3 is TGCAGCGCCCCCGGCCTAGCGGGGCGGAATGAGCAGTTCTTC. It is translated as CSAPGLAGRNEQFF.

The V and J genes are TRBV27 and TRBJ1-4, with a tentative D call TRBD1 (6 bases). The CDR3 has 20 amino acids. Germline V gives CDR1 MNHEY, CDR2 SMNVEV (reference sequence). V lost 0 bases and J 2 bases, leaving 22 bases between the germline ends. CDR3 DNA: TGTGCCAGCAGTTTATCGCGGGAATACCTAAACAGGGTTACTAATGAAAAACTGTTTTTT. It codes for CASSLSREYLNRVTNEKLFF.

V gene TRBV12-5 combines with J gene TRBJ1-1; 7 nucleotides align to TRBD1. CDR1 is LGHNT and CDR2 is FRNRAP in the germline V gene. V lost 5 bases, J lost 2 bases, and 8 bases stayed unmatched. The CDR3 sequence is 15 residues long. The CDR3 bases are TGTGCTAGTGGTCCCTTGGGGACAGCTAACACTGAAGCTTTCTTT. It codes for CASGPLGTANTEAFF.

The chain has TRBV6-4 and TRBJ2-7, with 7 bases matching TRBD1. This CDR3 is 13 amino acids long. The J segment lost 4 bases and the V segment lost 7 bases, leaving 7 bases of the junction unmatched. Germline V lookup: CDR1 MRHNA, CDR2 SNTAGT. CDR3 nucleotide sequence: TGTGCCAGCAAAACCGACAGGGAATACGAGCAGTACTTC. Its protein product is CASKTDREYEQYF.

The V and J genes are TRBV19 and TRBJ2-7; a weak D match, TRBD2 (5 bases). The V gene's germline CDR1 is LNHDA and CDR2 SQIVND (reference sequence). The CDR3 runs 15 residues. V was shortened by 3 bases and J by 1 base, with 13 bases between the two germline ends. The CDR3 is CASSMKPGKSYEQYF. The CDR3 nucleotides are TGTGCCAGTAGTATGAAACCGGGGAAATCCTACGAGCAGTACTTC.

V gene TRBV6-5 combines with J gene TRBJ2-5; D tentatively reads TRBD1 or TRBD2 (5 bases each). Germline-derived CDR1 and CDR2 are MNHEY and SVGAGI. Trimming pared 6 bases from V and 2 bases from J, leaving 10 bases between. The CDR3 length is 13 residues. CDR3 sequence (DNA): TGTGCCAGCAGGGGGACCGTACAAGAGACCCAGTACTTC. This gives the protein CASRGTVQETQYF.

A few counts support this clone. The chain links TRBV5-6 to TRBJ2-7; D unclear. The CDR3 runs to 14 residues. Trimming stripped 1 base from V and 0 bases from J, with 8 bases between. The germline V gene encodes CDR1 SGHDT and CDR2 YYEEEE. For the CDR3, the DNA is TGTGCCAGCAGCTTGTGGGTAAACTCCTACGAGCAGTACTTC. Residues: CASSLWVNSYEQYF. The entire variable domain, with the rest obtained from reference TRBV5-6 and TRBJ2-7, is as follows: DAGVTQSPTHLIKTRGQQVTLRCSPKSGHDTVSWYQQALGQGPQFIFQYYEEEERQRGNFPDRFSGHQFPNYSSELNVNALLLGDSALYLCASSLWVNSYEQYFGPGTRLTVT.

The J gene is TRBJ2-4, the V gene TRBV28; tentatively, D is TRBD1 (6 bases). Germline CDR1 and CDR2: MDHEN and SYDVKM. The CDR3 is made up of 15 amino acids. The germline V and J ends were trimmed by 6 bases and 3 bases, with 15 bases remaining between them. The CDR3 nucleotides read TGTGCCAGCAGCCCGAGGCTCAGGGGCAAAAACATTCAGTACTTC. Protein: CASSPRLRGKNIQYF.

The CDR3 sequence is CASSLTSVETQYF. The CDR3 bases are TGTGCCAGCAGCTTGACTAGCGTGGAGACCCAGTACTTC. The chain joins TRBV6-5 to TRBJ2-5, with 8 bases fitting TRBD2. CDR1 and CDR2 (germline): MNHEY, SVGAGI. This CDR3 spans 13 amino acids. Trimming removed 6 bases from V and 5 bases from J; junction bases left unmatched: 5.

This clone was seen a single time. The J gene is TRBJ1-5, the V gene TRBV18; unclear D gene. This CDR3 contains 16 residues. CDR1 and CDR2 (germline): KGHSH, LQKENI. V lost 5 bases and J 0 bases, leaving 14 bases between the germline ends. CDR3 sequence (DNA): TGTGCCAGCTCAAAAATCCAGCGGGATAGCAATCAGCCCCAGCATTTT. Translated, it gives CASSKIQRDSNQPQHF.

CDR3 nucleotides: TGTGCCAGCTCACCCCCGGACAGGGGCGGTTCCTACGAGCAGTACTTC. This sequence encodes CASSPPDRGGSYEQYF. The J gene is TRBJ2-7, the V gene TRBV18; 9 bases fit TRBD1. V lost 3 bases, J lost 1 base, and 7 bases stayed unmatched. The CDR3 contains 16 residues. Germline-derived CDR1 and CDR2 are KGHSH and LQKENI.

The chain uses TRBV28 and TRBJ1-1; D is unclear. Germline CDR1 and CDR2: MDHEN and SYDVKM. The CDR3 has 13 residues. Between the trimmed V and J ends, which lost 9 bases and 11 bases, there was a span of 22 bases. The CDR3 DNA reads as TGTGCCAGTACAAGGGTCCTTGACTTGAGGGCTTTCTTT. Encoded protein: CASTRVLDLRAFF.